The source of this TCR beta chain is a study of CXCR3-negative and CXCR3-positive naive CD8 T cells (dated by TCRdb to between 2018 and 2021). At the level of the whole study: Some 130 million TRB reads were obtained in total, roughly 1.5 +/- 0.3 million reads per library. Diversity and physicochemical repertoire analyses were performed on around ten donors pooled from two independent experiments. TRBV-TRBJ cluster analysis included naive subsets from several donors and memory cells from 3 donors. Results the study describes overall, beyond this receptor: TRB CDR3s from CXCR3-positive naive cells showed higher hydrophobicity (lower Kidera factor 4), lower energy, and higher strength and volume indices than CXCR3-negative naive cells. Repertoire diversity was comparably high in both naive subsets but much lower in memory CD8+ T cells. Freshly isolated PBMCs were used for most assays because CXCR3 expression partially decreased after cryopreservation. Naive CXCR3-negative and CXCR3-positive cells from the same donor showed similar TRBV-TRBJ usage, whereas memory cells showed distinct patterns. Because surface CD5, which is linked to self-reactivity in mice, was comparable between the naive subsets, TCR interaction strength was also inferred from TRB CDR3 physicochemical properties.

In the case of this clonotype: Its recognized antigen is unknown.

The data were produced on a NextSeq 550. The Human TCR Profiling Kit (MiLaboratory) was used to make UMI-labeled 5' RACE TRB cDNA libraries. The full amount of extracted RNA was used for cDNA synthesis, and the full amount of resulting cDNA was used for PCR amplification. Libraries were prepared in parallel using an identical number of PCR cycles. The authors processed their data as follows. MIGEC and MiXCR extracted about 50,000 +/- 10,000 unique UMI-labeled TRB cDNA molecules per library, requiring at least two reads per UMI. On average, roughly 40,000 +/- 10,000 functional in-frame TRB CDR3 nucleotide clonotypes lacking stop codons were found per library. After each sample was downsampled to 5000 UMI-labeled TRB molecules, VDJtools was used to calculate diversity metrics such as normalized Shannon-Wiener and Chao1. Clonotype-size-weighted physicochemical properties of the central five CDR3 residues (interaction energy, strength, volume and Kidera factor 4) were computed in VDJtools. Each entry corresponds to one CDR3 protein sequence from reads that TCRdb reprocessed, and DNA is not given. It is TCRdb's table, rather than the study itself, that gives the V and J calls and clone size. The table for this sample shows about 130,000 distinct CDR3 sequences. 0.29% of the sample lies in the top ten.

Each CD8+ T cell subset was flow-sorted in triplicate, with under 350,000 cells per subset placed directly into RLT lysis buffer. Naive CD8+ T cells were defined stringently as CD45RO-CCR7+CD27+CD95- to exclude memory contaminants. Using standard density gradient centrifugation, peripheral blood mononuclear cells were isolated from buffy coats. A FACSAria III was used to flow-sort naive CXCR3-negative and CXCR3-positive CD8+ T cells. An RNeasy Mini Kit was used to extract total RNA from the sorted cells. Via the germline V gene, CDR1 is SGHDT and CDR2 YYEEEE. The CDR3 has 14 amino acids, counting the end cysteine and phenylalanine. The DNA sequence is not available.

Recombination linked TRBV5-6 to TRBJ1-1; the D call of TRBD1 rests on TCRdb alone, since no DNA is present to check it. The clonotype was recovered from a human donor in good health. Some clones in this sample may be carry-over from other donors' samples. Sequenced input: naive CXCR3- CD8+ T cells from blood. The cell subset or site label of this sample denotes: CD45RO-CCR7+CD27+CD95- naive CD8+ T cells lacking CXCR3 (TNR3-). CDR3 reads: CASTWTGAAAEAFF.